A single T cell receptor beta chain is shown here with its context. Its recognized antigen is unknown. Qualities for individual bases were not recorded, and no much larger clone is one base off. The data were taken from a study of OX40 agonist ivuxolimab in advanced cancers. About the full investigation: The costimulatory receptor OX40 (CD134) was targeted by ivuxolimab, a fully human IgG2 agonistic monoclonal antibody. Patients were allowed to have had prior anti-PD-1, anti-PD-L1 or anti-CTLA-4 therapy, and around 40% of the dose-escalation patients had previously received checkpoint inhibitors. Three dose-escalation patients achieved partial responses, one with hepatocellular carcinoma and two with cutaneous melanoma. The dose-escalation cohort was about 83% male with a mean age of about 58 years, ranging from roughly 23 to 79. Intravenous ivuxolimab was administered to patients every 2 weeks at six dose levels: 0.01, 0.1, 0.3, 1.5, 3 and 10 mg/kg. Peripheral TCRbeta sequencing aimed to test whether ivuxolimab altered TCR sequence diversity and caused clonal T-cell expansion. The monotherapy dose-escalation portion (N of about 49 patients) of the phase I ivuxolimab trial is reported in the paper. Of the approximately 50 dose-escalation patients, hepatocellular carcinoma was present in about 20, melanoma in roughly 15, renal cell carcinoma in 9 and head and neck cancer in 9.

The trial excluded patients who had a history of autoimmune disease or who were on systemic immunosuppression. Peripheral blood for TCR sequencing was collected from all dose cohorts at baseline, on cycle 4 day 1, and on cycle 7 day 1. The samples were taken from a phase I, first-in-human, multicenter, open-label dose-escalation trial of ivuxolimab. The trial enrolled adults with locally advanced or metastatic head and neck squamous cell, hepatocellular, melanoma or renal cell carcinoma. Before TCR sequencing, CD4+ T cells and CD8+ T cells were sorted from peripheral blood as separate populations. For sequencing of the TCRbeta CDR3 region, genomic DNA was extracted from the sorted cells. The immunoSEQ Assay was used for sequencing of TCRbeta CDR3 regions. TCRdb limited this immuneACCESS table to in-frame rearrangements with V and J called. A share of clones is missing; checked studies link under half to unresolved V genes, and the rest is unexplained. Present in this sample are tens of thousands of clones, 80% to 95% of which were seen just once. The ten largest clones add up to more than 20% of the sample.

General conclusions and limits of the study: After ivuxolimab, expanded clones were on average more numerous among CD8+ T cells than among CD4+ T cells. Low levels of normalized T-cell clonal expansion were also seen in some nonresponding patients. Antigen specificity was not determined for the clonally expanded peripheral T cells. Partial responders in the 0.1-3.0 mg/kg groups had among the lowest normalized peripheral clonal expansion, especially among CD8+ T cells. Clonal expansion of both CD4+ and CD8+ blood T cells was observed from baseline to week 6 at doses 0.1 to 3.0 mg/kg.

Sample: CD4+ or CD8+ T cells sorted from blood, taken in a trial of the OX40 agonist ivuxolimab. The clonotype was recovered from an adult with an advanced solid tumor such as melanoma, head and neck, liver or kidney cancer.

The DNA sequence is given as TGTGCCAGCGATCCAGCGGGAGGGCCGCGGGAGCAGTACTTC. This sequence encodes CASDPAGGPREQYF. Recombination connected TRBV28 to TRBJ2-7, with 10 central nucleotides matching TRBD2. The germline V end is reduced by 8 bases and the J end by 7 bases; junction bases left unmatched: 11. Spanning cysteine to phenylalanine, the CDR3 consists of 14 amino acids. The sequence is cut down to CDR3 DNA, 42 bases in frame from base 1. CDR1 and CDR2 are read off the germline V gene as MDHEN and SYDVKM.